This TCR beta chain was found in a study of T-cell reconstitution after alpha-beta-depleted transplantation in children. The CDR3 has 17 amino acids. The germline gives CDR1 MNHEY, CDR2 SVGEGT. Trimming left V 2 bases short and J 0 bases short, with 14 bases between. This clonotype was detected ten times or more. Its specificity is unknown. Study-wide findings and caveats: TCRbeta diversity was high at day 60 in some patients (a result of surviving recipient T cells and thymic progenitors).

Researchers prepared the TCRbeta library using unique molecular identifiers, the study reports. TCRdb reanalysed the PCR reads using MiXCR and keeps one entry per CDR3 protein. The sample carries 200,000 or so distinct CDR3 sequences, 5.5% to 7% recorded once. The material was PBMCs, obtained before TCRalphabeta/CD19-depleted stem cell transplant. This clonotype was sampled from a girl under three years old with combined immunodeficiency, due to receive a stem cell transplant. This chain connects TRBV6-2 or TRBV6-3 to TRBJ2-1; TRBD2 might be the D (7 bases). The CDR3 DNA follows: TGTGCCAGCAGTTACGGGGGGGGGCGAAGCTCCTACAATGAGCAGTTCTTC. Its protein is CASSYGGGRSSYNEQFF.